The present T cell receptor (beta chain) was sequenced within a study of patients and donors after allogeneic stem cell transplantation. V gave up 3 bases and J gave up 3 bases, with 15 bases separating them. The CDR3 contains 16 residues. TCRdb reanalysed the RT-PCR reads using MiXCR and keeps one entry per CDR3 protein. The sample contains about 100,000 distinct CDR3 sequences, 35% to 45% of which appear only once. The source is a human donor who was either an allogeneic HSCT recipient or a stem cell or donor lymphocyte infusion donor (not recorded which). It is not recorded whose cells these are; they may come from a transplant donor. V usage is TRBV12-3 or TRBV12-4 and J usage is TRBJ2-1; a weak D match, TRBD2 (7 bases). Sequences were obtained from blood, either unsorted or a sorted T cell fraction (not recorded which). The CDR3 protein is CASSFRGGALYNEQFF. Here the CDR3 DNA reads TGTGCCAGCAGTTTTCGCGGGGGCGCCCTCTACAATGAGCAGTTCTTC.